Each of the 20 T cell receptor beta chains below was sequenced from the same sample in a study of blood T cell repertoires in COVID-19. This table comes from immunoSEQ multiplex PCR, and its TCRdb copy is limited to in-frame clones, with some not included. The sample yields fewer than 300,000 clones, roughly 86% seen once. Material for sequencing was peripheral blood. All receptors come from a woman between 50 and 59 years old with acute or convalescent COVID-19.

The chain links TRBV10-3 to TRBJ1-6; no firm D call. Germline V lookup: CDR1 ENHRY, CDR2 SYGVKD. Trimming left V 0 bases short and J 6 bases short, with 3 bases between. This CDR3 has 13 residues. The CDR3 region is CAISESINSPLHF. CDR3 nucleotides: TGTGCCATCAGTGAGTCCATTAATTCACCCCTCCACTTT.

The V call is TRBV7-9, the J call TRBJ2-7, with 7 bases aligning to TRBD2. CDR1 and CDR2 from the germline V gene are SEHNR and FQNEAQ (reference sequence). Trimming removed 3 bases from V and 1 base from J; junction bases left unmatched: 6. The length of the CDR3 is 15 residues. CDR3 DNA: TGTGCCAGCAGCTTCAGCGGGGATTTATCCTACGAGCAGTACTTC. The encoded protein is CASSFSGDLSYEQYF.

This clone is a singleton in its sample. The J gene is TRBJ2-1, the V gene TRBV9, with 9 nucleotides matching TRBD2. The germline CDR1 and CDR2 sequences are SGDLS and YYNGEE. J gave up 6 bases and V 0 bases, and 4 bases lay outside the gene matches. CDR3 length: 15 amino acids. CDR3 protein: CASSVGSGGTNEQFF. For the CDR3, the DNA is TGTGCCAGCAGCGTAGGTAGCGGGGGAACCAATGAGCAGTTCTTC.

J is TRBJ2-7 and V is TRBV5-1; D is ambiguous. With 4 bases removed from V and 0 bases from J, the gap between germline ends came to 14 bases. This CDR3 region has 15 residues. The V gene's germline CDR1 is SGHRS and CDR2 YFSETQ. The CDR3 loop reads CASSPVLTSSYEQYF. The CDR3 DNA reads TGCGCCAGCAGCCCTGTATTGACATCCTCCTACGAGCAGTACTTC.

The rearrangement uses TRBV28 and TRBJ1-1; 12 bases fit TRBD1. V gave up 8 bases and J gave up 12 bases; unmatched junction bases: 19. From germline, CDR1 is MDHEN and CDR2 SYDVKM. The CDR3 is made up of 16 amino acids. CDR3 protein: CASRIGGTGGEERPFF. The CDR3 nucleotides are TGTGCCAGCCGAATTGGGGGGACAGGGGGCGAAGAGCGGCCTTTCTTT. Together with reference TRBV28 and TRBJ1-1, the CDR3 gives the full variable domain: DVKVTQSSRYLVKRTGEKVFLECVQDMDHENMFWYRQDPGLGLRLIYFSYDVKMKEKGDIPEGYSVSREKKERFSLILESASTNQTSMYLCASRIGGTGGEERPFFGQGTRLTVV.

This chain links TRBV29-1 with TRBJ2-5; possible D gene TRBD1, 6 bases. The germline CDR1 and CDR2 sequences are SQVTM and ANQGSEA. The CDR3 runs to 12 residues. Trimming cost V 6 bases and J 5 bases, with 13 bases left between them. The CDR3 region is CSVVGGGETQYF. For the CDR3, the DNA is TGCAGCGTGGTTGGGGGCGGGGAGACCCAGTACTTC.

The gene calls are TRBV5-1 and TRBJ2-5, with D hard to call. The germline CDR1 and CDR2 sequences are SGHRS and YFSETQ. CDR3 length: 15 amino acids. Trimming shortened V by 0 bases and J by 1 base, and 10 bases separated the two germline ends. The CDR3, as DNA: TGCGCCAGCAGCTTGGGCCAGGTGTTCCAAGAGACCCAGTACTTC. It codes for CASSLGQVFQETQYF.

The chain employs TRBV12-2 and TRBJ1-2. TRBV12-2 is tagged as a pseudogene. CDR3 length: 14 residues. Here the CDR3 reads CASRYRRGWYGYTF. The CDR3 DNA reads TGTGCAAGTCGCTACAGGCGGGGGTGGTATGGCTACACCTTC.

V usage is TRBV5-1 and J usage is TRBJ1-1, with 7 bases aligning to TRBD1. Germline V gene sequence: CDR1 SGHRS, CDR2 YFSETQ. The trim removed 5 bases at V and 0 bases at J, leaving 4 bases unmatched. The CDR3 runs to 14 residues. The CDR3 DNA is TGCGCCAGCAGATACAGGGGTTTGAACACTGAAGCTTTCTTT. Amino acid sequence: CASRYRGLNTEAFF.

This clone was found once. J is TRBJ1-1 and V is TRBV7-9, with D unclear. V was shortened by 1 base and J by 4 bases, with 7 bases between the two germline ends. Germline assignment: CDR1 SEHNR and CDR2 FQNEAQ (reference sequence). This CDR3 contains 13 residues. The CDR3 reads CASSLDSSTEAFF. DNA for the CDR3: TGTGCCAGCAGCTTAGACAGTAGCACTGAAGCTTTCTTT. The full variable domain, completed using reference TRBV7-9 and TRBJ1-1, is DTGVSQNPRHKITKRGQNVTFRCDPISEHNRLYWYRQTLGQGPEFLTYFQNEAQLEKSRLLSDRFSAERPKGSFSTLEIQRTEQGDSAMYLCASSLDSSTEAFFGQGTRLTVV.

V and J are TRBV5-1 and TRBJ2-7; 8 bases align to TRBD1. Germline V gene sequence: CDR1 SGHRS, CDR2 YFSETQ. Trimming removed 4 bases from V and 2 bases from J; junction bases left unmatched: 5. The length of the CDR3 is 14 residues. The CDR3 DNA is TGCGCCAGCAGCCCATCGACAGGGGCCTACGAGCAGTACTTC. Protein sequence: CASSPSTGAYEQYF.

V is TRBV27 and J is TRBJ1-3, with 8 bases matching TRBD1. Trimming took 6 bases from V and 6 from J; bases not matched to a gene: 4. Looked up from germline, CDR1 is MNHEY and CDR2 is SMNVEV (reference sequence). The length of the CDR3 is 13 residues. The CDR3 DNA reads TGTGCCAGCAGGTTACAGGGGGAAAACACCATATATTTT. Its translation is CASRLQGENTIYF.

The CDR3 DNA reads as TGTGCCAGCAGTTTCCCTGAGGAACAGACCCAGTACTTC. Residues: CASSFPEEQTQYF. The chain recombines TRBV28 with TRBJ2-5; no clear D. The CDR3 runs 13 residues. The V and J ends lost 3 bases and 6 bases respectively, with 11 bases between them. The germline gives CDR1 MDHEN, CDR2 SYDVKM.

CDR3 coding DNA: TGTGCCAGCAGTTTAGGACAGGGGGACTATGGCTACACCTTC. Protein sequence: CASSLGQGDYGYTF. The chain recombines TRBV28 with TRBJ1-2, with TRBD1 matching 10 bases. CDR3 length equals 14 residues. Germline CDR1 reads MDHEN; CDR2 reads SYDVKM. The trim removed 2 bases at V and 3 bases at J, leaving 0 bases unmatched.

The chain combines TRBV6-5 with TRBJ2-7, with 7 bases that match TRBD1. J gave up 3 bases and V 2 bases, and 4 bases lay outside the gene matches. Looked up from germline, CDR1 is MNHEY and CDR2 is SVGAGI. The CDR3 covers 14 residues. The CDR3 DNA follows: TGTGCCAGCAGTTACCGGGACAGACTCTACGAGCAGTACTTC. Encoded protein: CASSYRDRLYEQYF.

The chain combines TRBV29-1 with TRBJ1-2, with TRBD1 matching 9 bases. This CDR3 is 13 amino acids long. V gave up 4 bases and J gave up 4 bases; unmatched junction bases: 4. CDR1 SQVTM and CDR2 ANQGSEA come from the germline V gene. The CDR3 DNA follows: TGCAGCGTTGGGGACAGGGACAGCTATGGCTACACCTTC. Protein product: CSVGDRDSYGYTF.

This clone was counted once. The V call is TRBV7-2, the J call TRBJ2-7; 8 bases match TRBD1. Germline CDR1 SGHTA, CDR2 FQGNSA. This CDR3 is 15 amino acids long. Trimming took 4 bases from V and 6 from J; bases not matched to a gene: 11. The CDR3 protein is CASSSATGGSGEQYF. DNA of the CDR3: TGTGCCAGCAGCTCAGCCACAGGGGGATCTGGCGAGCAGTACTTC. The whole variable domain, remainder taken from reference TRBV7-2 and TRBJ2-7, is GAGVSQSPSNKVTEKGKDVELRCDPISGHTALYWYRQSLGQGLEFLIYFQGNSAPDKSGLPSDRFSAERTGGSVSTLTIQRTQQEDSAVYLCASSSATGGSGEQYFGPGTRLTVT.

The chain combines TRBV19 with TRBJ1-1; a weak D match, TRBD1 (6 bases). The CDR3 loop spans 13 amino acids. Germline loops: CDR1 LNHDA, CDR2 SQIVND (reference sequence). Trimming took 6 bases from V and 5 from J, leaving 13 bases between them. CDR3 loop: CASSLQGITEAFF. For the CDR3, the DNA is TGTGCCAGTAGCCTACAGGGCATTACTGAAGCTTTCTTT.

This chain uses TRBV30 with TRBJ2-1; 10 positions match TRBD2. With V trimmed by 3 bases and J by 7 bases, 9 bases remained unmatched. The CDR3 has 15 amino acids. Germline V lookup: CDR1 GTSNPN, CDR2 SVGIG (reference sequence). CDR3 bases: TGTGCCTGGAGAGGGGGGGCTAGCGGGAGAAATGAGCAGTTCTTC. Its protein product is CAWRGGASGRNEQFF.

The chain couples TRBV7-3 to TRBJ2-3; the match to TRBD2 covers 8 bases. The CDR3 loop spans 15 amino acids. Germline V gives CDR1 SGHTA, CDR2 FQGTGA. Losses at the gene ends were 4 bases for V and 0 bases for J; bases not matched to a gene: 3. The chain's CDR3 is CASSYSGTSTDTQYF. CDR3 DNA sequence: TGTGCCAGCAGCTATAGCGGGACTAGCACAGATACGCAGTATTTT. Filled out from reference TRBV7-3 and TRBJ2-3, the complete variable domain reads GAGVSQTPSNKVTEKGKYVELRCDPISGHTALYWYRQSLGQGPEFLIYFQGTGAADDSGLPNDRFFAVRPEGSVSTLKIQRTERGDSAVYLCASSYSGTSTDTQYFGPGTRLTVL.